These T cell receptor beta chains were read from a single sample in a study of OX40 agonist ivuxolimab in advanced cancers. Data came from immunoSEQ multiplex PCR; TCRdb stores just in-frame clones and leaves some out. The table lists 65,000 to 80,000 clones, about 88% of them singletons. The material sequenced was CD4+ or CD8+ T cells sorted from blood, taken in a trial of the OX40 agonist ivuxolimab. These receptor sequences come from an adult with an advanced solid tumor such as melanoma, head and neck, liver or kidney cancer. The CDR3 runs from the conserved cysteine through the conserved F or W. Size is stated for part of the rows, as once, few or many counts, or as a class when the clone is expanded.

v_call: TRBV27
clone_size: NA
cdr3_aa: CATAKRAGVNSPLHF

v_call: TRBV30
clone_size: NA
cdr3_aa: CASGQGLSEQYF

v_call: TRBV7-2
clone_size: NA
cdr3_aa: CASSSDRARGYTF

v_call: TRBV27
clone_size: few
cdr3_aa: CASSAGITYEQYF

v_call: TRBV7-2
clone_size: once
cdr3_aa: CASSSQRTDTQYF

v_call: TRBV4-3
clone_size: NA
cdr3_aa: CASSQEGPLHF

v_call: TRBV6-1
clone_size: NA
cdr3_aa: CASSDPGQVNQPQHF

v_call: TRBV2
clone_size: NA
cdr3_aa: CASRDLVLAPYEQYF

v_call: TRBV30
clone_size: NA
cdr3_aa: CAWSRRGAQEQYF

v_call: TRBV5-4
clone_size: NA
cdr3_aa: CASSLGSAKNIQYF

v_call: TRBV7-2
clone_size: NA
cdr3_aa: CASSLDVSWGYGYTF

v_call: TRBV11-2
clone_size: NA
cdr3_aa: CASSLLKETQYF

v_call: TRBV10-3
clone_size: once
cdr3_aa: CAISDPYRVPETQYF

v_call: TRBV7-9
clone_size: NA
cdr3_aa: CASKQRQGGADTQYF

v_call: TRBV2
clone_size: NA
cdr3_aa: CASSEALVSGNTIYF

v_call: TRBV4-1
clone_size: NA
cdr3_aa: CASSQDQRRLGGYTF

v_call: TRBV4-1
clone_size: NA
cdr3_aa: CASSPPTGSPGQPQHF

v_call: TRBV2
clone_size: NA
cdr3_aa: CASSVRDTQYF

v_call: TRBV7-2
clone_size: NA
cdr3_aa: CASSPGLAGGSETQYF

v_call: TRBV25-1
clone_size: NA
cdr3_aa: CASSESGRGRTDTQYF

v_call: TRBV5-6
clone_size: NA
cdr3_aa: CASSLVLAGYSGANVLTF

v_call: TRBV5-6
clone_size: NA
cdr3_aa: CASSLSEGANTEAFF

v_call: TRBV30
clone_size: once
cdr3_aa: CAWSVSTGRDQPQHF

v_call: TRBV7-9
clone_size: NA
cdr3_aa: CASSFGGGATGELFF

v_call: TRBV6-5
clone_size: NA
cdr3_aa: CASSYEQGTSTDTQYF

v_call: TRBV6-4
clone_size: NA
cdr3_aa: CASSDSLADTQYF

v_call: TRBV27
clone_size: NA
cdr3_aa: CASSLSRQGRQPQHF

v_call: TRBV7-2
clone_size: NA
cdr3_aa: CASSLELAGGREQYF

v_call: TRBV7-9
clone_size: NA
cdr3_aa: CASSFVLQGASGANVLTF

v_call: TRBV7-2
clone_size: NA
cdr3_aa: CASSLVGSGQFF

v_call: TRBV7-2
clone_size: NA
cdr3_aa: CASSLDRTVSYEQYF

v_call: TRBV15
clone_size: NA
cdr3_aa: CATSREGLAGGQLLNEQFF

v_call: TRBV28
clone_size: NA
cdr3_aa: CASSLIGSGNTIYF

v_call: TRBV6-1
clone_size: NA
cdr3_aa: CASKGTSGLTEQFF

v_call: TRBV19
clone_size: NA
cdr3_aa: CASRKKTGVTEAFF

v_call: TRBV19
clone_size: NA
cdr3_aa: CASSILAGNTGELFF

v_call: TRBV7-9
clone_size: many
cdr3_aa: CASRGTGPYEQYF

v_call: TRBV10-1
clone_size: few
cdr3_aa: CASTTEAFF

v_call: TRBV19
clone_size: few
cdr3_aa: CASSKEPNTEAFF

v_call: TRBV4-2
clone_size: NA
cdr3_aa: CASSQDGGGFNTGELFF

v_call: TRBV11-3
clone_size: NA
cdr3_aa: CASSLRGGTGELFF

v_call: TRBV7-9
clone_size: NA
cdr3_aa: CASSTRGANYGYTF

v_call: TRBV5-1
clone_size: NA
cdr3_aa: CASSFSGIEETQYF

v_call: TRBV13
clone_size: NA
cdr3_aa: CASSYSYEQYF

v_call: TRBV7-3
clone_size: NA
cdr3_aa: CASSLTQVTDTQYF

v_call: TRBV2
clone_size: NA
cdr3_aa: CASSERLAGPSYEQYF

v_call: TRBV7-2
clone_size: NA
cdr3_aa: CASSSGQGEGEQFF

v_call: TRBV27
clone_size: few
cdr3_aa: CASSFGGPLADGYTF

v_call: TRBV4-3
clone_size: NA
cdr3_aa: CASSQDPTGNSGNTIYF

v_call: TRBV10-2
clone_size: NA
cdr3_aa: CASSESGGGTDTQYF

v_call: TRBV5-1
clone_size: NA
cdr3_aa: CASSQISLRQALSYGYTF

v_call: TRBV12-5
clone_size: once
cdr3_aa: CASAELSGKYQETQYF

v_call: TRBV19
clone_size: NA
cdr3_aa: CASSIYEGGEQFF

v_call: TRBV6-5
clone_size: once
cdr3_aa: CASRVGTGNSGELFF